These 13 T cell receptor beta chains originate from one sample sequenced in a study of cytomegalovirus exposure and HLA in healthy donors listed by TCRdb under 2017. The library was generated by the immunoSEQ multiplex PCR assay. A mixture of 60 forward primers for TCR Vbeta segments and 13 reverse primers for TCR Jbeta segments was used in the multiplex PCR. What TCRdb holds here is the immuneACCESS table cut down to in-frame rearrangements. Part of the clones is not present; checked against another copy, under half of the missing clones reflect an unresolved V gene, and the others are unexplained. The sample table holds 90,000 to 120,000 clones, of which roughly 80% were seen once. Of the sample, around 14% falls within the top ten clones. The sequenced material came from PBMCs. Receptors were obtained from a male donor in good health and CMV-seropositive.

This chain uses TRBV18 with TRBJ1-1, with a possible D match to TRBD1 (6 bases). This CDR3 contains 15 residues. The germline gives CDR1 KGHSH, CDR2 LQKENI. The V end lost 5 bases, the J end lost 4 bases, and 17 bases lay between the germline ends. The CDR3 spells CASSSTRGGFTEAFF. CDR3 nucleotide sequence: TGTGCCAGCTCATCGACCAGGGGTGGCTTCACTGAAGCTTTCTTT.

In the case of this clone: The sample holds other DNA sequences that translate to the same CDR3. The genes are TRBV2 and TRBJ2-7; no clear D gene. The V end lost 1 base, the J end lost 0 bases, and 7 bases lay between the germline ends. This CDR3 region has 14 residues. The germline CDR1 and CDR2 sequences are SNHLY and FYNNEI. CDR3 sequence: CASSEGSLSYEQYF. The CDR3 region has the DNA TGTGCCAGCAGTGAAGGCAGTCTCTCCTACGAGCAGTACTTC.

The J gene is TRBJ2-7, the V gene TRBV2; TRBD2 is a possible D gene (7 bases). The germline V and J ends were trimmed by 4 bases and 0 bases, with 10 bases remaining between them. This CDR3 has 14 residues. Looked up from germline, CDR1 is SNHLY and CDR2 is FYNNEI. Here the CDR3 DNA reads TGTGCCAGCAGTGCCGGGGGGCCCTCCTACGAGCAGTACTTC. This codes for CASSAGGPSYEQYF.

The V call is TRBV2, the J call TRBJ1-2, with D unclear. Germline V gene lookup returns CDR1 SNHLY and CDR2 FYNNEI. The V end lost 3 bases, the J end lost 0 bases, and 8 bases lay between the germline ends. CDR3 length: 14 residues. Written as DNA, the CDR3 is TGTGCCAGCAGTGAGGACTCTGCTAACTATGGCTACACCTTC. This translates into CASSEDSANYGYTF.

This chain uses TRBV6-1 with TRBJ2-1, with TRBD1 identical over 8 bases. CDR1 is MNHNS, CDR2 SASEGT, per germline. J gave up 5 bases and V 2 bases, and 8 bases lay outside the gene matches. The CDR3 has 16 residues. Here the CDR3 reads CASSEQTGVGNNEQFF. Written as DNA, the CDR3 is TGTGCCAGCAGTGAACAGACAGGGGTTGGGAACAATGAGCAGTTCTTC.

The chain combines TRBV30 with TRBJ1-2; TRBD1 is a possible D gene (5 bases). In germline, CDR1 is GTSNPN, CDR2 SVGIG (reference sequence). V was cut by 1 base and J by 7 bases, with 13 bases left in between. This CDR3 region has 13 residues. As DNA, the CDR3 is TGTGCCTGGAGTGCCGGGGGGGGAACTGGCTACACCTTC. It translates to CAWSAGGGTGYTF. Filled out from reference TRBV30 and TRBJ1-2, the complete variable domain reads SQTIHQWPATLVQPVGSPLSLECTVEGTSNPNLYWYRQAAGRGLQLLFYSVGIGQISSEVPQNLSASRPQDRQFILSSKKLLLSDSGFYLCAWSAGGGTGYTFGSGTRLTVV.

The chain carries TRBV5-5 and TRBJ2-3; possibly TRBD1 for D (6 bases). Trimming stripped 2 bases from V and 3 bases from J, with 7 bases between. This CDR3 contains 13 residues. Per the germline V gene, CDR1 is SGHKS and CDR2 is YYEKEE (reference sequence). CDR3 DNA: TGTGCCAGCAGCTTTGACAGGACAGATACGCAGTATTTT. Residues: CASSFDRTDTQYF. The whole variable domain, remainder taken from reference TRBV5-5 and TRBJ2-3, is DAGVTQSPTHLIKTRGQQVTLRCSPISGHKSVSWYQQVLGQGPQFIFQYYEKEERGRGNFPDRFSARQFPNYSSELNVNALLLGDSALYLCASSFDRTDTQYFGPGTRLTVL.

The chain links TRBV18 to TRBJ2-3; TRBD1 matches 8 bases. The CDR3 loop spans 16 amino acids. With V trimmed by 6 bases and J by 0 bases, 8 bases remained unmatched. CDR1 is KGHSH and CDR2 is LQKENI in the germline V gene. CDR3 protein: CASSTGVVLSTDTQYF. The DNA for the CDR3 is TGTGCCAGCTCGACAGGGGTAGTCCTTAGCACAGATACGCAGTATTTT.

CDR3 sequence (DNA): TGTGCCACCAGCAGGGGGAGCTGGAACACTGAAGCTTTCTTT. Protein product: CATSRGSWNTEAFF. This chain joins TRBV15 and TRBJ1-1, with D unresolved. V was pared by 3 bases and J by 1 base, with 9 bases between. The CDR3 totals 14 residues. CDR1 and CDR2 from the germline V gene are LNHNV and YYDKDF (reference sequence).

This chain joins TRBV1 and TRBJ1-2; TRBD1, the D gene given by the table, was not confirmed from the DNA. TRBV1 is a recognized pseudogene. CDR3 size: 15 residues. The CDR3: CTSSRLDRGSYGYTF. CDR3 bases: TGCACCAGCAGCCGTCTCGACAGGGGAAGCTATGGCTACACCTTC.

J is TRBJ1-5 and V is TRBV7-2; D unclear. Germline V CDR1 and CDR2: SGHTA, FQGNSA. This CDR3 has 13 residues. With 9 bases removed from V and 2 bases from J, the gap between germline ends came to 11 bases. CDR3 sequence (DNA): TGTGCCAGAGCCGTGAGGGGCAATCAGCCCCAGCATTTT. This sequence encodes CARAVRGNQPQHF.

The chain links TRBV10-3 to TRBJ2-7; maybe TRBD2 (5 bases). Deletions cut 5 bases from V and 3 bases from J, with 14 bases between. The germline V gene has CDR1 ENHRY and CDR2 SYGVKD. The CDR3 is 14 amino acids. The CDR3 loop is CAISSPGTYYEQYF. As DNA, the CDR3 is TGTGCCATCAGTTCGCCGGGAACTTACTACGAGCAGTACTTC.

The chain combines TRBV5-1 with TRBJ1-2; tentatively, D is TRBD1 (6 bases). Germline CDR1 and CDR2: SGHRS and YFSETQ. V lost 3 bases to trimming and J lost 7 bases, with 25 bases between them. CDR3 length equals 17 residues. DNA of the CDR3: TGCGCCAGCAGCTCGAGGGGGGGAGGGTCACCCACGGGTGGCTACACCTTC. Encoded protein: CASSSRGGGSPTGGYTF.